The 21 T cell receptor beta chains listed next were all sequenced from one sample in a study of blood T cell repertoires in COVID-19. Assay: immunoSEQ multiplex PCR; the TCRdb copy retains only in-frame clones and omits some. The profile shows approximately 170,000 clones, 85% to 90% of them singletons. Sequences were obtained from peripheral blood. These receptors were taken from an older woman with COVID-19, enrolled during active disease.

This clone was observed a single time. The chain's CDR3 is CASSLAFNTEAFF. The CDR3 nucleotides are TGTGCCAGCAGCTTAGCCTTCAACACTGAAGCTTTCTTT. V usage is TRBV7-9 and J usage is TRBJ1-1, with D uncertain. Trimming pared 0 bases from V and 2 bases from J, leaving 4 bases between. The germline CDR1 and CDR2 sequences are SEHNR and FQNEAQ (reference sequence). CDR3 length: 13 amino acids.

This chain joins TRBV7-2 and TRBJ2-5; 12 bases are a match to TRBD2. The CDR3 length is 16 residues. J was trimmed by 7 bases and V by 4 bases; bases with no gene match: 10. Germline-derived CDR1 and CDR2 are SGHTA and FQGNSA. The CDR3: CASSSSPLLAGGTQYF. In DNA, the CDR3 is TGTGCCAGCAGCTCTAGCCCCCTACTAGCGGGAGGGACCCAGTACTTC.

This clone appeared a few times. The CDR3 DNA reads as TGTGCTAGTGGCTCGGGGTCGGGACAGCCCCAGCATTTT. This codes for CASGSGSGQPQHF. The chain is built from TRBV12-5 and TRBJ1-5, with unresolved D. Germline CDR1 reads LGHNT; CDR2 reads FRNRAP. Trimming pared 6 bases from V and 7 bases from J, leaving 13 bases between. The CDR3 covers 13 residues.

The V gene is TRBV5-8, the J gene TRBJ2-1; possibly TRBD1 for D (6 bases). The CDR3 sequence is 15 residues long. Trimming cost V 4 bases and J 0 bases, with 11 bases left between them. The germline CDR1 and CDR2 sequences are SGHTS and YDEGEE. The CDR3 region is CASSGTSLSYNEQFF. The CDR3 DNA reads TGTGCCAGCAGCGGGACATCCCTCTCCTACAATGAGCAGTTCTTC.

The chain couples TRBV27 to TRBJ2-2; perhaps TRBD2 as D (6 bases). This CDR3 has 16 amino acids. CDR1 and CDR2 from the germline V gene are MNHEY and SMNVEV (reference sequence). Trimming cost V 3 bases and J 0 bases, with 11 bases left between them. CDR3 bases: TGTGCCAGCAGTTTCTCCGGGACTTCGAACACCGGGGAGCTGTTTTTT. It encodes CASSFSGTSNTGELFF.

This sequence joins TRBV9 and TRBJ2-1; 8 nucleotides align to TRBD2. This CDR3 comprises 16 residues. The V segment lost 0 bases and the J segment 9 bases; nucleotides outside the gene matches: 11. CDR1 and CDR2 (germline): SGDLS, YYNGEE. The CDR3 here is CASSVDQGLGSGEQFF. Here the CDR3 DNA reads TGTGCCAGCAGCGTAGATCAGGGACTAGGGTCTGGTGAGCAGTTCTTC.

The rearrangement links TRBV10-3 to TRBJ2-5; a possible D gene is TRBD2 (5 bases). V dropped 6 bases and J dropped 0 bases, with 11 bases sitting between them. CDR3 length: 14 residues. Per germline, CDR1 ENHRY and CDR2 SYGVKD. Here the CDR3 DNA reads TGTGCCATCAGGAGCGGAGCGGACCAAGAGACCCAGTACTTC. This translates into CAIRSGADQETQYF.

This clone was seen only once. The V call is TRBV30, the J call TRBJ1-6; no definite D call. Germline V lookup: CDR1 GTSNPN, CDR2 SVGIG (reference sequence). V was trimmed by 3 bases and J by 13 bases, leaving 13 bases between them. This CDR3 is built from 12 residues. Here the CDR3 DNA reads TGTGCCTGGAGACAGTCCCTCGGCCCCCTCCACTTT. This gives the protein CAWRQSLGPLHF.

The gene calls are TRBV6-6 and TRBJ1-3; TRBD1 might be the D (5 bases). Germline CDR1 reads MNHNY; CDR2 reads SVGAGI (reference sequence). Trimming left V 2 bases short and J 0 bases short, with 8 bases between. The CDR3 covers 15 residues. The CDR3 DNA reads as TGTGCCAGCAGTTACGACAGCAACTCTGGAAACACCATATATTTT. It encodes CASSYDSNSGNTIYF.

This clone has more than one count but fewer than ten. J is TRBJ1-3 and V is TRBV10-3, with D possibly being TRBD1 (5 bases). Trimming cost V 4 bases and J 3 bases, with 13 bases left between them. There are 15 residues in the CDR3. Looked up from germline, CDR1 is ENHRY and CDR2 is SYGVKD. The CDR3 spells CAISGGGGFGNTIYF. CDR3 in DNA: TGTGCCATCAGTGGGGGCGGCGGCTTTGGAAACACCATATATTTT.

This sequence joins TRBV19 and TRBJ1-3; the match to TRBD1 covers 10 bases. Germline V gives CDR1 LNHDA, CDR2 SQIVND (reference sequence). This CDR3 region has 19 residues. The V gene end was trimmed by 4 bases and the J gene end by 0 bases; junction bases not matched to a gene: 12. This CDR3 is CASSKWGTGEGYSGNTIYF. The CDR3, as DNA: TGTGCCAGTAGTAAGTGGGGGACAGGGGAAGGATACTCTGGAAACACCATATATTTT.

J is TRBJ1-3 and V is TRBV4-3; 7 positions agree with TRBD1. CDR3 length equals 16 residues. Germline V gives CDR1 LGHNA, CDR2 YSLEER. The ends lost 1 base at V and 0 bases at J; junction bases unmatched: 3. The CDR3 DNA reads as TGCGCCAGCAGCCAAGCGGGACAGACCTCTGGAAACACCATATATTTT. This sequence encodes CASSQAGQTSGNTIYF.

The chain has TRBV30 and TRBJ1-1; the match to TRBD1 covers 9 bases. This CDR3 is built from 14 residues. With V trimmed by 3 bases and J by 5 bases, 7 bases remained unmatched. Germline CDR1 reads GTSNPN; CDR2 reads SVGIG (reference sequence). The CDR3 nucleotides read TGTGCCTGGAGGGTAGGGACAGGGAGGACTGAAGCTTTCTTT. As protein: CAWRVGTGRTEAFF.

Of note for this clone: Other DNA sequences from this sample encode an identical CDR3 as well. This chain uses TRBV24-1 with TRBJ2-5; TRBD1 is a possible D gene (6 bases). Trimming shortened V by 3 bases and J by 0 bases, and 10 bases separated the two germline ends. CDR1 and CDR2 (germline): KGHDR, SFDVKD. CDR3 length equals 15 residues. The CDR3 spells CATSDPDRYQETQYF. The CDR3 nucleotides read TGTGCCACCAGTGATCCTGACAGGTACCAAGAGACCCAGTACTTC.

V is TRBV6-7 and J is TRBJ1-4; D uncertain. TRBV6-7 is sorted into the ORF group, with uncertain function. This CDR3 comprises 18 residues. Trimming removed 2 bases at V and 7 bases at J, with 23 bases between. The CDR3 region is CASSYRTRGLRETEKLFF. The CDR3 DNA reads as TGTGCCAGCAGTTACCGGACCAGAGGACTGAGAGAGACTGAAAAACTGTTTTTT.

The rearrangement uses TRBV9 and TRBJ1-5; the D gene is possibly TRBD1 (6 bases). V was trimmed by 4 bases and J by 4 bases, leaving 12 bases between them. This CDR3 has 14 amino acids. Germline loops: CDR1 SGDLS, CDR2 YYNGEE. The CDR3 loop reads CASSPGQPNQPQHF. CDR3 DNA: TGTGCCAGCAGCCCCGGACAGCCTAATCAGCCCCAGCATTTT.

The chain employs TRBV10-1 and TRBJ2-7, with D perhaps TRBD1 (6 bases). Germline CDR1 is WNHNN and CDR2 is SYGVQD (reference sequence). The CDR3 has 13 residues. Deletions cut 7 bases from V and 2 bases from J, with 12 bases between. This chain's CDR3 is CASKTTGTYEQYF. Written as DNA, the CDR3 is TGCGCCAGCAAAACTACAGGGACCTACGAGCAGTACTTC.

This clone was seen a single time. This chain joins TRBV2 and TRBJ2-1; 7 bases map to TRBD2. Losses at the gene ends were 7 bases for V and 3 bases for J; bases not matched to a gene: 21. In germline, CDR1 is SNHLY, CDR2 FYNNEI. The CDR3 runs to 19 residues. The CDR3 sequence: CASILRLPMGRGVYNEQFF. CDR3 nucleotide sequence: TGTGCCAGCATTCTTCGACTGCCGATGGGGAGGGGAGTCTACAATGAGCAGTTCTTC.

CDR3 region: CASSLEGTSGAYEQYF. For the CDR3, the DNA is TGTGCCAGCAGCTTAGAGGGGACTAGCGGGGCGTACGAGCAGTACTTC. The chain is built from TRBV7-3 and TRBJ2-7, with 13 bases aligning to TRBD2. V lost 2 bases, J lost 4 bases, and 5 bases stayed unmatched. Germline V gene lookup returns CDR1 SGHTA and CDR2 FQGTGA. The CDR3 has 16 amino acids.

The rearrangement uses TRBV28 and TRBJ2-1; no clear D gene. V was cut by 1 base and J by 4 bases, with 11 bases left in between. This CDR3 comprises 15 residues. Germline V lookup: CDR1 MDHEN, CDR2 SYDVKM. The CDR3 region is CASSLFGTEYNEQFF. The CDR3 DNA is TGTGCCAGCAGTTTATTCGGCACGGAGTACAATGAGCAGTTCTTC.

The chain uses TRBV28 and TRBJ1-4, with 7 bases identical to TRBD1. Per germline, CDR1 MDHEN and CDR2 SYDVKM. The CDR3 sequence is 14 residues long. J gave up 7 bases and V 6 bases, and 8 bases lay outside the gene matches. DNA of the CDR3: TGTGCCAGCAGAGAAGGGACAGAACGTGAAAAACTGTTTTTT. Translation: CASREGTEREKLFF.